This entry features one T cell receptor (beta chain) sequence. The length of the CDR3 is 15 residues. The V end lost 5 bases, the J end lost 0 bases, and 10 bases lay between the germline ends. Germline V gene data show CDR1 as MDHEN and CDR2 as SYDVKM. Original handling: The assay estimated nucleated cells by amplifying reference gene primers. Method: immunoSEQ multiplex PCR; TCRdb's copy keeps in-frame clones and lacks some. For V, J and clone size, that table is used; D and trimming come from the DNA. Here the sample spans over 110,000 clones, approximately 80% being singletons. The data are from a study of blood T cell repertoires in COVID-19. Study in general: Samples came from the United States, Italy and Spain, spanning acute and convalescent COVID-19. The analysed material was cDNA or gDNA that came from T cells, B-cell-depleted T cells, or PBMCs.

The source material was peripheral blood. The sequence was collected from a human donor in a cohort sampled during active COVID-19. This rearrangement joins TRBV28 to TRBJ1-4; D remains unclear. The CDR3 reads CASSGGITTNEKLFF. The CDR3 nucleotides read TGTGCCAGCAGTGGAGGGATTACAACTAATGAAAAACTGTTTTTT.